One sample yielded the 4 T cell receptor beta chains listed below, sequenced in a study of blood T cell repertoires in COVID-19. Profiling relied on immunoSEQ multiplex PCR, and the TCRdb table lists in-frame clones only, not all of them. This repertoire shows 150,000 to 200,000 clones, around 81% found once; its top ten account for around 12%. Sequencing was performed on peripheral blood. These receptors were collected from an elderly woman with COVID-19, enrolled during active disease.

The CDR3 DNA sequence: TGTGCCAGCAGCAGACAGGGTAGCTCCTACAATGAGCAGTTCTTC. This gives the protein CASSRQGSSYNEQFF. The gene calls are TRBV6-5 and TRBJ2-1, with 7 bases fitting TRBD1. The germline V gene encodes CDR1 MNHEY and CDR2 SVGAGI. The V and J ends lost 6 bases and 0 bases, in that order; junction bases with no gene match: 5. There are 15 residues in the CDR3.

CDR3 bases: TGTGCCATCAGTGAGTCGCGCGGAGGACTAGCGGGCAGTCAAGAGACCCAGTACTTC. Translated: CAISESRGGLAGSQETQYF. This chain links TRBV10-3 with TRBJ2-5; 11 bases are shared with TRBD2. Germline trimming cut 0 bases from V and 2 bases from J; bases unmatched to any gene: 11. CDR3 length: 19 residues. Germline values: CDR1 ENHRY, CDR2 SYGVKD.

The rearrangement links TRBV15 to TRBJ1-4; D unclear. Per the germline V gene, CDR1 is LNHNV and CDR2 is YYDKDF (reference sequence). The V end was cut by 0 bases, the J end by 4 bases, with 3 bases between. This CDR3 has 13 amino acids. CDR3 amino acids: CATSRDHNEKLFF. For the CDR3, the DNA is TGTGCCACCAGCAGAGATCATAATGAAAAACTGTTTTTT.

This chain uses TRBV28 with TRBJ1-1; TRBD1 might be the D (5 bases). V was clipped by 3 bases and J by 3 bases, with 17 bases between them. Germline loops: CDR1 MDHEN, CDR2 SYDVKM. The CDR3 covers 16 residues. CDR3 DNA sequence: TGTGCCAGCAGTTTGTTTGGGGCACCTGGGGACACTGAAGCTTTCTTT. It translates to CASSLFGAPGDTEAFF.